Here is one TCR beta chain with its context. The target antigen is unknown. The data derive from a study of cytomegalovirus exposure and HLA in healthy donors. General observations from the study: Excluded: some indistinguishable V segments such as TRBV6-2 and TRBV6-3. Only CMV serostatus was available as immune exposure information.

V was trimmed by 7 bases and J by 4 bases, leaving 17 bases between them. This CDR3 region has 15 residues. Germline V gene lookup returns CDR1 MNHEY and CDR2 SVGAGI. Primers for the PCR totalled 60 Vbeta and 13 Jbeta. Only in-frame clones appear in the TCRdb table, and some are missing; sequencing was by immunoSEQ multiplex PCR. The sample includes under 250,000 clones, approximately 81% of them seen just once. The clonotype was recovered from a human donor in good health. Sequencing was done on a sample of PBMCs. The chain is built from TRBV6-5 and TRBJ1-5; possible D gene TRBD1, 6 bases. The CDR3 is CASKYRAAWNQPQHF. The CDR3 DNA reads as TGTGCCAGCAAATACAGGGCCGCTTGGAATCAGCCCCAGCATTTT.